This T cell receptor (beta chain) derives from a study of siplizumab effects on memory and regulatory T cells. Produced via immunoSEQ multiplex PCR; TCRdb's table is partial and in-frame only. This sample carries 99,000 or so clones, roughly 93% of them seen once, and the ten largest clones take approximately 0.6%. General study results and limits: Solely a minor proportion of alloreactive clones could be assigned to unstimulated subsets. Tregs that proliferated in siplizumab cultures did not have their suppressive function confirmed.

Notes on this clone: Its antigen is currently unknown.

The sequence derives from a human donor in good health. Sample: Tregs sorted from blood.

The CDR3 sequence: CATSRDKGRDSFLQYF. DNA of the CDR3: TGTGCCACCAGCAGAGATAAGGGCAGGGACAGTTTTTTGCAGTACTTC. The rearrangement links TRBV15 to TRBJ2-7; 7 bases are a match to TRBD1. CDR3 length equals 16 residues. Germline CDR1 reads LNHNV; CDR2 reads YYDKDF (reference sequence). The trim removed 0 bases at V and 9 bases at J, leaving 14 bases unmatched.